One sample yielded the 32 T cell receptor beta chains listed below, sequenced in a study of post-analysis software for immune sequencing data. Study-wide results and limits: In patients, about 5 TRBV segments were more frequent than in controls, with TRBV5-6, TRBV5-1 and TRBV20-1 among them.

For these TCRs, the target antigens are not known. TCR beta cDNA libraries had unique molecular identifiers. TCRdb re-called the PCR reads through MiXCR, storing one row per CDR3 protein. The top ten clones hold more than 1.5% of a sample with roughly 580,000 distinct CDR3 sequences, roughly 45% of them seen once. Input material: blood. The source is a girl aged 10 to 17 with multiple sclerosis.

About this clonotype: A read error is possible here, since a much larger clone lies one base away. The CDR3 reads CASGPSTDTQYF. Here the CDR3 DNA reads TGTGCCAGCGGACCTAGCACAGATACGCAGTATTTT. V gene TRBV7-2 combines with J gene TRBJ2-3; D is undetermined. V lost 8 bases and J lost 0, with 6 bases in between. The germline V gene encodes CDR1 SGHTA and CDR2 FQGNSA. This CDR3 has 12 amino acids.

The J gene is TRBJ2-3, the V gene TRBV7-9; tentatively, D is TRBD1 (5 bases). The CDR3 spans 14 residues. Germline CDR1 and CDR2: SEHNR and FQNEAQ (reference sequence). Trimming left V 4 bases short and J 5 bases short, with 13 bases between. CDR3 in amino acids: CASSYSQGRDTQYF. The DNA for the CDR3 is TGTGCCAGCAGCTACTCCCAGGGCCGAGATACGCAGTATTTT.

This clonotype was observed a few times. A clone one base away is much larger, so this may be a read error. The chain's CDR3 is CASSLEVETQYF. The CDR3 nucleotides are TGTGCCAGCAGCTTAGAGGTGGAGACCCAGTACTTC. V usage is TRBV7-6 and J usage is TRBJ2-5; D is undetermined. Between the trimmed V and J ends, which lost 1 base and 5 bases, there was a span of 5 bases. The CDR3 has 12 amino acids. Germline CDR1 and CDR2: SGHVS and FNYEAQ.

The CDR3 spells CASSLVGSGDYEQYF. The CDR3 DNA reads TGTGCCAGCAGCTTAGTAGGCTCCGGGGACTACGAGCAGTACTTC. This chain links TRBV7-9 with TRBJ2-1; D is possibly TRBD2 (5 bases). Matching the DNA end better, TRBJ2-7 makes the J call doubtful. The germline gives CDR1 SEHNR, CDR2 FQNEAQ (reference sequence). The CDR3 consists of 15 residues.

This clonotype appeared a few times. The chain links TRBV18 to TRBJ2-1; TRBD1 agrees at 9 bases. Unmatched junction bases numbered 8, after V lost 8 bases and J lost 9 bases. This CDR3 is built from 13 residues. Germline V gene sequence: CDR1 KGHSH, CDR2 LQKENI. CDR3 in amino acids: CASASQGAGEQFF. In nucleotides, the CDR3 is TGTGCCAGCGCTTCACAGGGGGCGGGTGAGCAGTTCTTC.

The chain links TRBV28 to TRBJ2-7; D possibly corresponds to TRBD2 (6 bases). The germline V gene encodes CDR1 MDHEN and CDR2 SYDVKM. The CDR3 is 11 residues long. The ends were cut back, 6 bases at V and 7 bases at J, with 10 bases in the middle. Written as DNA, the CDR3 is TGTGCCAGCAGGGAGGGTCTGGAGCAGTACTTC. Its protein product is CASREGLEQYF.

The chain links TRBV12-3 or TRBV12-4 to TRBJ1-5, with D possibly being TRBD1 (5 bases). CDR3 length: 14 amino acids. The V end lost 5 bases, the J end lost 2 bases, and 10 bases lay between the germline ends. The CDR3 DNA follows: TGTGCCAGCAGTCAGGGAGACGGCAATCAGCCCCAGCATTTT. It codes for CASSQGDGNQPQHF.

This chain uses TRBV7-9 with TRBJ1-4; 11 nucleotides align to TRBD1. From germline, CDR1 is SEHNR and CDR2 FQNEAQ (reference sequence). The CDR3 has 17 residues. The J segment lost 5 bases and the V segment lost 1 base, leaving 6 bases of the junction unmatched. The CDR3 DNA reads TGTGCCAGCAGCTTAGGGGACAGGGGGGTCGCGAATGAAAAACTGTTTTTT. This gives the protein CASSLGDRGVANEKLFF.

The V gene is TRBV4-1, the J gene TRBJ2-7, with D tentatively TRBD1 (5 bases). Germline CDR1 MGHRA, CDR2 YSYEKL. This CDR3 has 17 residues. Trimming cost V 0 bases and J 2 bases, with 17 bases left between them. The CDR3 here is CASSQEGHSFYTYEQYF. In DNA, the CDR3 is TGCGCCAGCAGCCAAGAAGGACACAGCTTCTATACCTACGAGCAGTACTTC.

V gene TRBV5-6 combines with J gene TRBJ2-4; D possibly corresponds to TRBD2 (5 bases). The J call is in doubt because the DNA end fits TRBJ2-7 better. Germline V CDR1 and CDR2: SGHDT, YYEEEE. This CDR3 is built from 12 residues. CDR3 in DNA: TGTGCCAGCACTCTCGGAGGCTACGAGCAGTACTTC. It encodes CASTLGGYEQYF.

V gene TRBV28 combines with J gene TRBJ1-1, with D unresolved. V shed 6 bases and J shed 1 base, with 9 bases lying between them. This CDR3 contains 13 residues. Germline values: CDR1 MDHEN, CDR2 SYDVKM. The CDR3: CASSLLSNTEAFF. CDR3 sequence (DNA): TGTGCCAGCAGCTTGCTCTCGAACACTGAAGCTTTCTTT. Full variable domain (remainder filled in from reference TRBV28 and TRBJ1-1): DVKVTQSSRYLVKRTGEKVFLECVQDMDHENMFWYRQDPGLGLRLIYFSYDVKMKEKGDIPEGYSVSREKKERFSLILESASTNQTSMYLCASSLLSNTEAFFGQGTRLTVV.

The V call is TRBV20-1, the J call TRBJ2-7, with D possibly matching TRBD1 (5 bases). The end of the DNA is better explained by TRBJ2-5, so the J call may be wrong. CDR1 and CDR2 from the germline V gene are DFQATT and SNEGSKA (reference sequence). This CDR3 spans 12 amino acids. The CDR3 nucleotides read TGCAGTGCTAGGAGAAGGGGCGAGACCCAGTACTTC. Translation: CSARRRGETQYF.

In its sample, this clonotype was seen many times. CDR3 protein: CATSEGSWYGYTF. CDR3 coding DNA: TGTGCCACCAGTGAGGGGTCTTGGTATGGCTACACCTTC. This rearrangement joins TRBV24-1 to TRBJ1-2; D call uncertain. Trimming stripped 4 bases from V and 5 bases from J, with 10 bases between. The V gene's germline CDR1 is KGHDR and CDR2 SFDVKD. The CDR3 runs to 13 residues.

V and J are TRBV7-9 and TRBJ1-1, with D unclear. V lost 6 bases and J lost 0, with 11 bases in between. There are 14 residues in the CDR3. Germline CDR1 reads SEHNR; CDR2 reads FQNEAQ (reference sequence). The CDR3 nucleotides read TGTGCCAGCAGGAGCGCCGGATTGAACACTGAAGCTTTCTTT. The encoded protein is CASRSAGLNTEAFF.

The chain links TRBV20-1 to TRBJ2-3; D not resolved. Trimming shortened V by 0 bases and J by 2 bases, and 12 bases separated the two germline ends. The CDR3 length is 15 residues. Germline values: CDR1 DFQATT, CDR2 SNEGSKA (reference sequence). CDR3 bases: TGCAGTGCTAGAGATCATCTGACTTTCACAGATACGCAGTATTTT. Amino acid sequence: CSARDHLTFTDTQYF.

The CDR3 DNA reads as TGTGCCAGCAGTATCACAGGTTACAATGAGCAGTACTTC. Its translation is CASSITGYNEQYF. The chain uses TRBV12-3 or TRBV12-4 and TRBJ2-1; tentatively, D is TRBD1 (5 bases). Near its end, the DNA agrees better with TRBJ2-7, so the J call may be wrong. The CDR3 is 13 amino acids.

The gene calls are TRBV7-2 and TRBJ2-1; D may be TRBD1 (6 bases). Trimming removed 0 bases from V and 7 bases from J, with 13 bases in between. The CDR3 consists of 15 residues. Germline lookup yields CDR1 SGHTA and CDR2 FQGNSA. The CDR3 bases are TGTGCCAGCAGCTTAGCTCCAGGGGTCGGGAATGAGCAGTTCTTC. Its translation is CASSLAPGVGNEQFF.

In its sample, this clonotype was seen a few times. The J gene is TRBJ1-2, the V gene TRBV7-2; unclear D gene. V lost 1 base and J 2 bases, leaving 14 bases between the germline ends. This CDR3 region has 16 residues. Germline loops: CDR1 SGHTA, CDR2 FQGNSA. DNA for the CDR3: TGTGCCAGCAGCTTAGTCGTGCCCAGTTCAAACTATGGCTACACCTTC. Translated: CASSLVVPSSNYGYTF.

There are a few counts of this clonotype. This chain joins TRBV15 and TRBJ2-1, with D perhaps TRBD1 or TRBD2 (5 bases each). Trimming took off 6 bases at V and 8 bases at J, with 5 bases between the two ends. The CDR3 is 10 amino acids. CDR1 and CDR2 from the germline V gene are LNHNV and YYDKDF (reference sequence). The CDR3 DNA sequence: TGTGCCACCAGGGGGGATGAGCAGTTCTTC. It yields the protein CATRGDEQFF.

This clonotype was found a few times. Its ends do not fully match the called genes, so a read error is possible. V is TRBV27 and J is TRBJ2-6; the D gene could be TRBD1 or TRBD2 (5 bases each). CDR3 length equals 17 residues. Germline V lookup: CDR1 MNHEY, CDR2 SMNVEV (reference sequence). CDR3 DNA: TGTACCAGCAGTTTGTGGGACGGGCATTCGGGGGCCAACGTCCTGACTTTC. It translates to CTSSLWDGHSGANVLTF.

Remarks on this clonotype: A read error may account for a junction end that differs from germline. The chain recombines TRBV10-3 with TRBJ2-1; TRBD1 is a possible D gene (6 bases). The CDR3 runs to 13 residues. CDR1 is ENHRY and CDR2 is SYGVKD in the germline V gene. The CDR3 spells CALSATGKNEQFF. The DNA for the CDR3 is TGTGCCCTCAGCGCTACAGGGAAGAATGAGCAGTTCTTC.

This clonotype was counted only a few times. This chain uses TRBV20-1 with TRBJ2-7; D is ambiguous. CDR3 length: 14 residues. Trimming cost V 5 bases and J 1 base, with 15 bases left between them. Germline CDR1 DFQATT, CDR2 SNEGSKA (reference sequence). The CDR3 spells CSAESSRESYEQYF. CDR3 bases: TGCAGTGCTGAGAGCTCTAGAGAGTCCTACGAGCAGTACTTC.

V usage is TRBV9 and J usage is TRBJ2-1, with unresolved D. CDR1 and CDR2 (germline): SGDLS, YYNGEE. The CDR3 is 15 amino acids. V lost 0 bases, J lost 0 bases, and 7 bases lay in between. The CDR3 sequence: CASSVANPSYNEQFF. As DNA, the CDR3 is TGTGCCAGCAGCGTAGCTAACCCCTCCTACAATGAGCAGTTCTTC.

In its sample, this clonotype was seen once. At one end, the junction sequence differs from germline, possibly due to a read error. The chain uses TRBV5-1 and TRBJ1-2; D remains unclear. The CDR3 extends over 14 amino acids. CDR1 is SGHRS, CDR2 YFSETQ, per germline. This chain's CDR3 is CASSLGGTAYDYTF. Here the CDR3 DNA reads TGCGCCAGCAGCTTGGGCGGCACCGCCTATGACTACACCTTC. Together with reference TRBV5-1 and TRBJ1-2, the CDR3 gives the full variable domain: KAGVTQTPRYLIKTRGQQVTLSCSPISGHRSVSWYQQTPGQGLQFLFEYFSETQRNKGNFPGRFSGRQFSNSRSEMNVSTLELGDSALYLCASSLGGTAYDYTFGSGTRLTVV.

This clonotype appeared a few times. The chain has TRBV6-4 and TRBJ2-1; 14 positions match TRBD2. This CDR3 has 18 residues. V lost 5 bases to trimming and J lost 0 bases; unmatched junction nucleotides: 6. CDR1 is MRHNA and CDR2 is SNTAGT in the germline V gene. The DNA for the CDR3 is TGTGCCAGCAGTCTGGGACTAGCGGGGGTAAGCTCCTACAATGAGCAGTTCTTC. As protein: CASSLGLAGVSSYNEQFF.

Remarks on this clonotype: Relative to the germline gene, one junction end is altered; a read error may explain this. This chain connects TRBV4-1 to TRBJ1-2; D is unclear. The CDR3 runs 14 residues. Germline values: CDR1 MGHRA, CDR2 YSYEKL. CDR3: CACRLFGSGRGYTF. CDR3 DNA sequence: TGCGCCTGCAGACTATTCGGGTCGGGGAGAGGCTACACCTTC.

The chain is built from TRBV12-3 or TRBV12-4 and TRBJ2-1; TRBD2 matches 9 bases. This CDR3 has 16 residues. The junction had 14 bases not matched to a gene; V was cut back by 4 bases and J by 10 bases. The CDR3 loop is CASSSSPGLARYEQFF. In DNA, the CDR3 is TGTGCCAGCAGTTCCTCTCCGGGACTAGCCCGATACGAGCAGTTCTTC.

The chain combines TRBV6-6 with TRBJ2-7, with D maybe TRBD2 (5 bases). Deletions cut 2 bases from V and 5 bases from J, with 10 bases between. CDR1 and CDR2 from the germline V gene are MNHNY and SVGAGI (reference sequence). CDR3 length equals 13 residues. CDR3 DNA: TGTGCCAGCAGTTACGGACTGGGGAACGAGCAGTACTTC. Translation gives CASSYGLGNEQYF.

This clonotype showed up just a few times. The rearrangement links TRBV7-2 to TRBJ2-5; TRBD1 is a possible D gene (5 bases). Trimming took off 2 bases at V and 5 bases at J, with 15 bases between the two ends. CDR3 length equals 15 residues. The germline V gene has CDR1 SGHTA and CDR2 FQGNSA. The CDR3 nucleotides read TGTGCCAGCAGCTTAAGAGGCAGGGATTGGGAGACCCAGTACTTC. It codes for CASSLRGRDWETQYF.

The chain employs TRBV12-3 or TRBV12-4 and TRBJ2-5, with 9 bases identical to TRBD1. CDR3 length: 14 amino acids. V shed 5 bases and J 4 bases; nucleotides not matched to a gene: 5. The chain's CDR3 is CASSQGQGIETQYF. CDR3 nucleotides: TGTGCCAGCAGTCAGGGACAGGGTATAGAGACCCAGTACTTC.

This clonotype turned up a few times. The chain employs TRBV29-1 and TRBJ2-3; D is unresolved. CDR1 SQVTM and CDR2 ANQGSEA come from the germline V gene. Trimming shortened V by 4 bases and J by 0 bases, and 14 bases separated the two germline ends. The CDR3 is 15 residues long. CDR3 sequence: CSVAPTGASTDTQYF. CDR3 coding DNA: TGCAGCGTTGCCCCGACTGGAGCTAGCACAGATACGCAGTATTTT.

J is TRBJ2-6 and V is TRBV4-2, with D possibly being TRBD2 (6 bases). There are 16 residues in the CDR3. CDR1 is LGHNA and CDR2 is YNFKEQ in the germline V gene. V was clipped by 3 bases and J by 4 bases, with 13 bases between them. The CDR3 DNA is TGTGCCAGCAGCCACAACGGGGCGGGAGGGGCCAACGTCCTGACTTTC. It encodes CASSHNGAGGANVLTF.